The 29 T cell receptor beta chains presented below share a single source sample, sequenced in a study of early T cells in non-severe SARS-CoV-2 infection. TCRdb independently ran MiXCR on the 5' RACE reads; one entry per CDR3 protein. The sample lists tens of thousands of distinct CDR3 sequences; 6.6% were seen once. The source was whole blood, collected at baseline. All receptors derive from an adult who was a healthcare worker with PCR-confirmed SARS-CoV-2 infection or an uninfected control (not recorded which).

At least ten counts were recorded for this clonotype. The chain recombines TRBV7-9 with TRBJ1-6; D perhaps matches TRBD1 (6 bases). Between the trimmed V and J ends, which lost 3 bases and 8 bases, there was a span of 8 bases. CDR1 is SEHNR and CDR2 is FQNEAQ in the germline V gene (reference sequence). There are 13 residues in the CDR3. The CDR3 loop is CASSFPGDSPLHF. In DNA form, the CDR3 reads TGTGCCAGCAGCTTTCCAGGGGATTCACCCCTCCACTTT.

In this sample, this clonotype turned up once. One base away lies a much larger clone, so this may be a sequencing read error. This rearrangement joins TRBV7-9 to TRBJ2-3; 8 bases map to TRBD1. The CDR3 spans 15 residues. V trimming: 5 bases; J trimming: 4 bases; junction bases outside the gene matches: 8. The germline V gene has CDR1 SEHNR and CDR2 FQNEAQ (reference sequence). The CDR3 DNA reads as TGTGCCAGCAGCCCCCTGGACAGGGCGGCAGATACGCAGTATTTT. It is translated as CASSPLDRAADTQYF.

This clonotype was observed a handful of times. This rearrangement joins TRBV5-6 to TRBJ2-1, with TRBD2 matching 14 bases. Looked up from germline, CDR1 is SGHDT and CDR2 is YYEEEE. V shed 1 base, J shed 8 bases, and the junction held 5 bases outside the gene matches. The CDR3 totals 16 residues. The CDR3: CASSLKLGLAGDEQFF. The CDR3 DNA reads as TGTGCCAGCAGCTTGAAACTGGGACTAGCGGGGGATGAGCAGTTCTTC. The full variable domain, in which reference TRBV5-6 and TRBJ2-1 provide the parts outside the CDR3, is DAGVTQSPTHLIKTRGQQVTLRCSPKSGHDTVSWYQQALGQGPQFIFQYYEEEERQRGNFPDRFSGHQFPNYSSELNVNALLLGDSALYLCASSLKLGLAGDEQFFGPGTRLTVL.

This clonotype was picked up many times. The gene calls are TRBV29-1 and TRBJ2-7; D unresolved. The CDR3 runs 14 residues. Germline V gene lookup returns CDR1 SQVTM and CDR2 ANQGSEA. Trimming cost V 6 bases and J 0 bases, with 15 bases left between them. The CDR3 nucleotides are TGCAGCGTGAACGCGCCAGAGAGCTCCTACGAGCAGTACTTC. Its translation is CSVNAPESSYEQYF.

This clonotype was recorded a few times. This chain connects TRBV4-2 to TRBJ2-7, with D possibly being TRBD2 (7 bases). The CDR3 sequence is 13 residues long. Germline CDR1 reads LGHNA; CDR2 reads YNFKEQ. With 4 bases removed from V and 4 bases from J, the gap between germline ends came to 11 bases. This CDR3 reads CASSPEGGYEQYF. In nucleotides, the CDR3 is TGTGCCAGCAGCCCAGAGGGGGGGTACGAGCAGTACTTC.

The J gene is TRBJ2-5, the V gene TRBV5-4, with D perhaps matching TRBD2 (6 bases). The CDR3 consists of 13 residues. From germline, CDR1 is SGHNT and CDR2 YYREEE (reference sequence). V lost 7 bases and J lost 2, with 12 bases in between. This CDR3 reads CASGAGRQETQYF. CDR3 nucleotide sequence: TGTGCCAGCGGGGCGGGGAGACAAGAGACCCAGTACTTC.

This clonotype was picked up many times. The chain carries TRBV7-2 and TRBJ1-2, with D uncertain. This CDR3 is built from 14 residues. Per germline, CDR1 SGHTA and CDR2 FQGNSA. V dropped 5 bases and J dropped 5 bases, with 15 bases sitting between them. The CDR3 sequence: CASSVSRPSYGYTF. DNA for the CDR3: TGTGCCAGCAGCGTATCCCGTCCCAGTTATGGCTACACCTTC.

This clonotype was seen at least ten times. The V gene is TRBV29-1, the J gene TRBJ2-7, with TRBD2 as a possible D gene (5 bases). CDR1 and CDR2 from the germline V gene are SQVTM and ANQGSEA. The CDR3 is made up of 13 amino acids. V was clipped by 7 bases and J by 5 bases, with 18 bases between them. CDR3 DNA: TGCAGCGCCCTCGGACTGATCATGAACGAGCAGTACTTC. Its translation: CSALGLIMNEQYF.

There are a few counts of this clonotype. J is TRBJ2-3 and V is TRBV13; 9 nucleotides line up with TRBD2. This CDR3 contains 16 residues. Trimming at V came to 5 bases and at J to 3 bases, leaving 9 bases not matched to a gene. The V gene's germline CDR1 is PRHDT and CDR2 FYEKMQ (reference sequence). CDR3 region: CASSPRPSGVTDTQYF. The CDR3 DNA reads TGTGCCAGCAGCCCCCGCCCTAGCGGGGTAACAGATACGCAGTATTTT.

About this clonotype: This may stem from a read error, because a much larger clone lies one nucleotide away. The rearrangement uses TRBV28 and TRBJ1-5; a weak D match, TRBD1 (5 bases). The CDR3 is made up of 16 amino acids. Germline-derived CDR1 and CDR2 are MDHEN and SYDVKM. The CDR3 loop reads CASTPGGSGSNQSQHF. The CDR3 nucleotides read TGTGCCAGCACACCGGGGGGGAGTGGTAGCAATCAGTCCCAGCATTTT. The complete variable domain, with remaining parts taken from reference TRBV28 and TRBJ1-5, reads DVKVTQSSRYLVKRTGEKVFLECVQDMDHENMFWYRQDPGLGLRLIYFSYDVKMKEKGDIPEGYSVSREKKERFSLILESASTNQTSMYLCASTPGGSGSNQSQHFGDGTRLSIL.

V and J are TRBV19 and TRBJ1-4; the D gene is possibly TRBD1 (5 bases). The CDR3 spans 15 residues. The V gene's germline CDR1 is LNHDA and CDR2 SQIVND (reference sequence). The germline V and J ends were trimmed by 6 bases and 6 bases, with 17 bases remaining between them. The CDR3 region has the DNA TGTGCCAGTAGCCACCTCCGTCAGGGTGATGAAAAACTGTTTTTT. Amino acids: CASSHLRQGDEKLFF.

This clonotype was seen many times. The V and J genes are TRBV4-3 and TRBJ1-3; D not resolved. The germline V gene encodes CDR1 LGHNA and CDR2 YSLEER. The CDR3 sequence is 15 residues long. The ends were cut back, 0 bases at V and 0 bases at J, with 6 bases in the middle. For the CDR3, the DNA is TGCGCCAGCAGCCAAGATTCTATCTCTGGAAACACCATATATTTT. It specifies CASSQDSISGNTIYF.

CDR3 DNA sequence: TGCAGTGCACCACCCGGACAGGGCATGAACACTGAAGCTTTCTTT. Translation: CSAPPGQGMNTEAFF. The V gene is TRBV20-1, the J gene TRBJ1-1, with TRBD1 identical over 8 bases. The CDR3 is 15 amino acids. J was trimmed by 0 bases and V by 6 bases; bases with no gene match: 9. Germline V CDR1 and CDR2: DFQATT, SNEGSKA (reference sequence).

This clonotype appeared a few times. This chain uses TRBV6-5 with TRBJ2-5; 8 bases are a match to TRBD1. Trimming took 2 bases from V and 5 from J; bases not matched to a gene: 13. CDR1 is MNHEY, CDR2 SVGAGI, per germline. This CDR3 is built from 17 residues. Here the CDR3 reads CASSYRWGGQGRETQYF. The CDR3 DNA reads as TGTGCCAGCAGTTACAGATGGGGAGGACAGGGTCGGGAGACCCAGTACTTC.

This clonotype was found many times. The J gene is TRBJ2-5, the V gene TRBV12-3 or TRBV12-4; no reliable D call. Trimming took off 6 bases at V and 5 bases at J, with 16 bases between the two ends. The CDR3 has 14 residues. This CDR3 is CASSLFLSVETQYF. CDR3 nucleotide sequence: TGTGCCAGCAGCCTGTTTCTCAGTGTGGAGACCCAGTACTTC.

The chain couples TRBV14 to TRBJ1-1; 11 bases agree with TRBD1. The length of the CDR3 is 16 residues. The germline V gene encodes CDR1 SGHDN and CDR2 FVKESK. Losses at the gene ends were 5 bases for V and 3 bases for J; bases not matched to a gene: 8. The CDR3 DNA sequence: TGTGCCAGCAGCTTTTGGACAGGGGGCGAGGACACTGAAGCTTTCTTT. The encoded protein is CASSFWTGGEDTEAFF.

The rearrangement uses TRBV29-1 and TRBJ2-5, with 7 nucleotides matching TRBD1. Per the germline V gene, CDR1 is SQVTM and CDR2 is ANQGSEA. This CDR3 is 12 amino acids long. Trimming took 5 bases from V and 5 from J; bases not matched to a gene: 5. CDR3 in DNA: TGCAGCGTTAAAGGGGGCATCGAGACCCAGTACTTC. This gives the protein CSVKGGIETQYF.

This clonotype showed up many times. This chain uses TRBV27 with TRBJ1-5, with unresolved D. Germline V CDR1 and CDR2: MNHEY, SMNVEV (reference sequence). Trimming pared 7 bases from V and 0 bases from J, leaving 10 bases between. This CDR3 spans 14 amino acids. CDR3: CASTPQVSNQPQHF. The CDR3 DNA is TGTGCCAGCACGCCCCAGGTTAGCAATCAGCCCCAGCATTTT.

This clonotype has at least ten counts. The V gene is TRBV7-2, the J gene TRBJ2-3; D gene unclear. Germline CDR1 reads SGHTA; CDR2 reads FQGNSA. The V end was cut by 5 bases, the J end by 1 base, with 10 bases between. This CDR3 comprises 14 residues. CDR3 protein: CASSPQVGTDTQYF. The CDR3 DNA is TGTGCCAGCAGCCCCCAGGTCGGCACAGATACGCAGTATTTT.

This clonotype was seen ten or more times. The gene calls are TRBV4-3 and TRBJ2-7; TRBD1 matches 7 bases. Trimming removed 4 bases from V and 6 bases from J; junction bases left unmatched: 6. Germline CDR1 reads LGHNA; CDR2 reads YSLEER. The CDR3 spans 13 residues. The CDR3 DNA follows: TGCGCCAGCAGCCTGACTACAGGGGTCGAGCAGTACTTC. As protein: CASSLTTGVEQYF.

This clonotype was recorded at least ten times. The chain uses TRBV12-3 or TRBV12-4 and TRBJ1-5; the D gene is possibly TRBD1 (6 bases). The CDR3 length is 17 residues. V dropped 2 bases and J dropped 7 bases, with 21 bases sitting between them. This CDR3 is CASSLNLSGTRPQPQHF. DNA of the CDR3: TGTGCCAGCAGTTTAAACTTATCTGGGACACGGCCGCAGCCCCAGCATTTT.

CDR3 loop: CASSLRGVGGEQFF. CDR3 nucleotide sequence: TGTGCCAGCAGCTTGCGGGGGGTAGGAGGTGAGCAGTTCTTC. The chain recombines TRBV7-2 with TRBJ2-1, with 8 nucleotides matching TRBD2. CDR1 is SGHTA and CDR2 is FQGNSA in the germline V gene. This CDR3 comprises 14 residues. Trimming cost V 3 bases and J 9 bases; bases outside gene matches: 7. The full variable domain, its missing parts supplied by reference TRBV7-2 and TRBJ2-1, is GAGVSQSPSNKVTEKGKDVELRCDPISGHTALYWYRQSLGQGLEFLIYFQGNSAPDKSGLPSDRFSAERTGGSVSTLTIQRTQQEDSAVYLCASSLRGVGGEQFFGPGTRLTVL.

This clonotype showed up many times. The gene calls are TRBV29-1 and TRBJ1-2; 9 bases are a match to TRBD1. The junction had 2 bases not matched to a gene; V was cut back by 3 bases and J by 6 bases. This CDR3 has 12 residues. Germline-derived CDR1 and CDR2 are SQVTM and ANQGSEA. CDR3 protein: CSVEGQGNGYTF. CDR3 sequence (DNA): TGCAGCGTTGAGGGACAGGGCAATGGCTACACCTTC.

In its sample, this clonotype was seen a few times. CDR3 sequence reads: CASSLTGEQYF. Written as DNA, the CDR3 is TGTGCCAGCAGTCTCACCGGTGAGCAGTACTTC. The chain has TRBV6-5 and TRBJ2-7; the D is unclear. In germline, CDR1 is MNHEY, CDR2 SVGAGI. V was cut by 5 bases and J by 7 bases, with 9 bases left in between. The length of the CDR3 is 11 residues.

The table lists this clonotype with many counts. The chain uses TRBV20-1 and TRBJ2-1; D gene uncertain. Trimming took off 1 base at V and 10 bases at J, with 5 bases between the two ends. The CDR3 totals 10 residues. Germline CDR1 and CDR2: DFQATT and SNEGSKA (reference sequence). The CDR3 region is CSARAEEQFF. The CDR3, as DNA: TGCAGTGCTAGAGCCGAGGAGCAGTTCTTC.

This sequence joins TRBV20-1 and TRBJ1-4; D remains unclear. The germline gives CDR1 DFQATT, CDR2 SNEGSKA (reference sequence). The germline V and J ends were trimmed by 0 bases and 8 bases, with 7 bases remaining between them. CDR3 length: 12 amino acids. The CDR3 loop reads CSARESGEKLFF. As DNA, the CDR3 is TGCAGTGCTAGAGAGTCGGGGGAAAAACTGTTTTTT.

V and J are TRBV5-5 and TRBJ1-6; 8 nucleotides align to TRBD1. The germline CDR1 and CDR2 sequences are SGHKS and YYEKEE (reference sequence). CDR3 size: 17 residues. Unmatched junction bases numbered 6, after V lost 0 bases and J lost 4 bases. CDR3 residues: CASSLAGQGWYNSPLHF. For the CDR3, the DNA is TGTGCCAGCAGCTTGGCCGGACAGGGCTGGTATAATTCACCCCTCCACTTT.

At least ten counts were recorded for this clonotype. This sequence joins TRBV9 and TRBJ1-1, with a tentative D call TRBD1 (5 bases). V dropped 3 bases and J dropped 7 bases, with 13 bases sitting between them. The germline V gene encodes CDR1 SGDLS and CDR2 YYNGEE. This CDR3 has 13 amino acids. CDR3 bases: TGTGCCAGCAGCGAGGGGCTGGGGGTTGAAGCTTTCTTT. Translation gives CASSEGLGVEAFF.

The sample holds a few counts of this clonotype. The chain combines TRBV12-3 or TRBV12-4 with TRBJ2-1, with D perhaps being TRBD1 or TRBD2 (6 bases each). Deletions cut 8 bases from V and 3 bases from J, with 14 bases between. The CDR3 length is 14 residues. The CDR3 region is CASSRGAIYNEQFF. The CDR3 DNA follows: TGTGCCAGCTCGAGGGGGGCCATCTACAATGAGCAGTTCTTC.